This entry is about one TCR beta chain. The sample belongs to a study of blood T cell repertoires in COVID-19. The wider study: The study drew acute and convalescent COVID-19 samples from the United States, Italy and Spain. PBMCs, B-cell-depleted T cells, or T cells were the source of the cDNA or gDNA that made up the material.

Germline loops: CDR1 LGHDT, CDR2 YNNKEL (reference sequence). The CDR3 totals 15 residues. Unmatched junction bases numbered 5, after V lost 0 bases and J lost 4 bases. Original methodology: How many nucleated cells were present was estimated from reference gene primer amplification. Sequencing was performed with immunoSEQ multiplex PCR; in TCRdb, only in-frame clones are kept and a portion is missing. V and J calls plus clone size are reproduced from that table; the DNA served to infer D and trimming. Counted here are about 53,000 clones, about 87% occurring once; the ten biggest clones make up less than 4%.

Sequencing was done on a sample of peripheral blood. The source of this sequence is a man aged 45-65 years with acute or convalescent COVID-19. The chain recombines TRBV3-1 (or the pseudogene TRBV3-2) with TRBJ2-7; 8 bases align to TRBD1. In DNA, the CDR3 is TGTGCCAGCAGCCAAGATTTAGGACAGGGTTACGAGCAGTACTTC. This sequence encodes CASSQDLGQGYEQYF.